Described below is a single T cell receptor (beta chain) sequence and its context. Its antigen is as yet unknown. The CDR3 spans 14 residues. Germline assignment: CDR1 MNHNS and CDR2 SASEGT. V lost 7 bases and J 7 bases, leaving 20 bases between the germline ends. Amplifying from RNA transcripts, the study obtained TCR beta CDR3 regions. The first-round RT-PCR employed HTBI primers together with the Qiagen OneStep RT-PCR kit. A multiplex PCR was then performed as the second round. TCRdb passed the multiplex PCR reads through MiXCR, listing each CDR3 protein once. The repertoire has 150,000 to 200,000 distinct CDR3 sequences, 39% of them found once; the top ten carry 8% to 10%. This specimen belongs to a study of Graves' ophthalmopathy and Graves' hyperthyroidism. Findings of the study overall: Forecasting of ophthalmopathy progression by the model achieved approximately 70% sensitivity and approximately 72% specificity. Ophthalmopathy cases were distinguished from stable hyperthyroidism by a 13-signature model, reaching 85% to 90% sensitivity and approximately 81% specificity.

The rearrangement joins TRBV6-1 to TRBJ2-7; tentatively, D is TRBD2 (6 bases). The clonotype comes from a young man with Graves' ophthalmopathy. The specimen was peripheral blood. The DNA for the CDR3 is TGTGCCAGCACTCACGGGGGACCACCGCGGGAGCAGTACTTC. Its protein product is CASTHGGPPREQYF.